This T cell receptor (beta chain) was profiled in a study of shared clonotypes between healthy human individuals. Study-wide context: Donors, aged 18 to 49, were a couple of women and three men. General observations from the study: The study drew on few donors, limiting represented genetic and exposure-history diversity. Naive subsets typically showed greater estimated richness than memory subsets.

Concerning this clone itself: Antigen unknown.

Produced via immunoSEQ multiplex PCR; TCRdb's table is partial and in-frame only. The data show roughly 1,000,000 clones, about 80% seen once. The germline V gene has CDR1 SQVTM and CDR2 ANQGSEA. V dropped 8 bases and J dropped 1 base, with 10 bases sitting between them. The CDR3 is made up of 12 amino acids. Sample: memory CD4+ T cells from PBMCs. Subset defined: CD45RA-negative fraction. This clonotype was obtained from a man aged 18-30 years in good health. Some clones in this sample may be carry-over from other donors' samples. The chain links TRBV29-1 to TRBJ2-3; D call uncertain. CDR3 nucleotide sequence: TGCAGCCTAAAGACGGGCACAGATACGCAGTATTTT. Translating gives CSLKTGTDTQYF.